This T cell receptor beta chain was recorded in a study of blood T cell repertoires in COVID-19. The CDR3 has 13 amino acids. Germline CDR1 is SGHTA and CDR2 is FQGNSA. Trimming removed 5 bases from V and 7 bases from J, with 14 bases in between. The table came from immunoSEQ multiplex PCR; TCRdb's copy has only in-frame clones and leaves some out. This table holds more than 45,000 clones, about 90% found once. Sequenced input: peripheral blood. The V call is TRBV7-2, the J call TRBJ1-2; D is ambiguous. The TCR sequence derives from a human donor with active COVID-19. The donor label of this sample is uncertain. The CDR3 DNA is TGTGCCAGCAGCGGAGAGTTAGGAATTGGCTACACCTTC. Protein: CASSGELGIGYTF.